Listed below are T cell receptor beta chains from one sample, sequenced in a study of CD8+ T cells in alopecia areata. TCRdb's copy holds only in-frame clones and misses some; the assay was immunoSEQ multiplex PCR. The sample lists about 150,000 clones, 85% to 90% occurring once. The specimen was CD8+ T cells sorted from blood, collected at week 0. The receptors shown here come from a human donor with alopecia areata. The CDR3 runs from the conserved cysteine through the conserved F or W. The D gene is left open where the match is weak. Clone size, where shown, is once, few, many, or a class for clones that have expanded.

TGTGCCAGCAGAGACCGGGACAGGGAGTACGAGCAGTACTTC CASRDRDREYEQYF NA TRBD1 TRBJ2-7 TRBV6-1
TGTGCCAGCAGCGTGGGGACAGGGGGTCGGAACGAGCAGTACTTC CASSVGTGGRNEQYF NA TRBD1 TRBJ2-7 TRBV9
TGTGCCACCAGTCAATCCGGGACGGGGGAAGATACGCAGTATTTT CATSQSGTGEDTQYF NA NA TRBJ2-3 TRBV15
TGCAGCGTGGGGACAGGTCGGTACGAGCAGTACTTC CSVGTGRYEQYF NA TRBD1 TRBJ2-7 TRBV29-1
TGTGCCAGCAGCTCGTGGTTGGAGGGGAACTACGAGCAGTACTTC CASSSWLEGNYEQYF NA NA TRBJ2-7 TRBV7-9
TGTGCCAGCAGCGCTGGGGCCAACGTCCTGACTTTC CASSAGANVLTF NA NA TRBJ2-6 TRBV9
TGTGCCAGCAGCCCTATTTCAACCCCCTACAATGAGCAGTTCTTC CASSPISTPYNEQFF few NA TRBJ2-1 TRBV14
TGCGCCAGCGGGGACACCGGGGAGCTGTTTTTT CASGDTGELFF NA NA TRBJ2-2 TRBV10-1
TGTGCCACCAGCAGAAGTGGAGGGGTGGATACGCAGTATTTT CATSRSGGVDTQYF NA NA TRBJ2-3 TRBV15
TGCGCCAGCAGCTTGGGACAGGGAAACTATGGCTACACCTTC CASSLGQGNYGYTF NA TRBD1 TRBJ1-2 TRBV5-1
TGCAGCGTTGTTGGGAACGAGCAGTACTTC CSVVGNEQYF NA NA TRBJ2-7 TRBV29-1
TGTGCCAGCAGACCAACCCAGGGGATTTCAGATACGCAGTATTTT CASRPTQGISDTQYF NA NA TRBJ2-3 TRBV7-3
TGTGCCAGTAGTTCGACTAGCGGGACTTACAATGAGCAGTTCTTC CASSSTSGTYNEQFF few TRBD2 TRBJ2-1 TRBV19
TGTGCCAGCAGTTTTAACGGACAGGGGGTGGACGAGCAGTACTTC CASSFNGQGVDEQYF NA TRBD1 TRBJ2-7 TRBV28
TGCAGCGTTGAGGGGGGGGGCGCCCCCAATGAGCAGTTCTTC CSVEGGGAPNEQFF NA NA TRBJ2-1 TRBV29-1
TGTGCCAGCAGTTACTCCTTGGACGTAACCGCGGCTGAAGCTTTCTTT CASSYSLDVTAAEAFF NA NA TRBJ1-1 TRBV6-6
TGTGCCAGCAGTTACTCCCCCTACGAGCAGTACTTC CASSYSPYEQYF NA NA TRBJ2-7 TRBV6-5
TGTGCCAGCAGTGAACGCGGGAGCACCGGGGAGCTGTTTTTT CASSERGSTGELFF few TRBD2 TRBJ2-2 TRBV6-4
TGCAGCGTTCTCAGGGGCGACACCGGGGAGCTGTTTTTT CSVLRGDTGELFF NA NA TRBJ2-2 TRBV29-1
TGTGCCAGCAGCGTATTTGGGTTAAGCGAGCAGTACTTC CASSVFGLSEQYF once NA TRBJ2-7 TRBV9
TGTGCCAGCAGCTTAGCGGGTTACCACGAGCAGTACTTC CASSLAGYHEQYF NA NA TRBJ2-7 TRBV7-9
TGTGCCAGCAGCCAAGATATGGACTATGGCTACACCTTC CASSQDMDYGYTF NA NA TRBJ1-2 TRBV14
TGTGCCAGCAGCTTTGGACAGACGAACACTGAAGCTTTCTTT CASSFGQTNTEAFF NA NA TRBJ1-1 TRBV5-5
TGTGCAAGTCGCTCGACTGCAACGGGCGAGTTGGGCACTGAAGCTTTCTTT CASRSTATGELGTEAFF NA NA TRBJ1-1 TRBV12-2
TGTGCCAGCAGCGGAGGGGCTGGAACGACAGGGCCGAATTCACCCCTCCACTTT CASSGGAGTTGPNSPLHF NA TRBD1 TRBJ1-6 TRBV9
TGCGCCAGCAGCTTGGGGGGGACAGGTACCTCCTACGAGCAGTACTTC CASSLGGTGTSYEQYF NA TRBD1 TRBJ2-7 TRBV5-1
TGTGCCAGCAGTTACGCGCCGGGAGGGTTTTATGAGCAGTTCTTC CASSYAPGGFYEQFF NA TRBD2 TRBJ2-1 TRBV6-6
TGTGCCAGCAGTTCAGACAGGGGAACAGATACGCAGTATTTT CASSSDRGTDTQYF once TRBD1 TRBJ2-3 TRBV27
TGTGCCAGCAGTTTTACCCTCGCAGGATTCTATGAGCAGTTCTTC CASSFTLAGFYEQFF few NA TRBJ2-1 TRBV27
TGTGCCAGCAGCCAAAGCGGGAACACTGAAGCTTTCTTT CASSQSGNTEAFF once NA TRBJ1-1 TRBV4-2
TGTGCCAGCAGCTGGGACAGGGGGATCGCTGAAGCTTTCTTT CASSWDRGIAEAFF NA TRBD1 TRBJ1-1 TRBV7-9
TGTGCCAGCAGTTTAGGTTATAACTATGGCTACACCTTC CASSLGYNYGYTF NA NA TRBJ1-2 TRBV27
TGTGCCAGCAGTTCCGCTAGCGGGAGGCACAATGAGCAGTTCTTC CASSSASGRHNEQFF once TRBD2 TRBJ2-1 TRBV5-4
TGTGCCAGTAGTATCGCGAAGACAGGGGGGGAACTGTTTTTT CASSIAKTGGELFF NA TRBD1 TRBJ1-4 TRBV19
TGTGCCAGCCGACTAGCGGGGAACACCGGGGAGCTGTTTTTT CASRLAGNTGELFF NA TRBD2 TRBJ2-2 TRBV27
TGCGCCAGCAGCGGGGACACCTCCTACGAGCAGTACTTC CASSGDTSYEQYF few NA TRBJ2-7 TRBV5-1
TGTGCCAGCAGCTTACAAACAGGGGAATTAACCTACGAGCAGTACTTC CASSLQTGELTYEQYF NA TRBD1 TRBJ2-7 TRBV7-9
TGTGCCAGCAGTGAACCCCCCTGGGGGGATCAGCCCCAGCATTTT CASSEPPWGDQPQHF NA NA TRBJ1-5 TRBV6-1
TGTGCCATCACAGGGTTACTTGGGTACGAGCAGTACTTC CAITGLLGYEQYF NA NA TRBJ2-7 TRBV2
TGCGCCAGCAGCTCCGAGTCCGCCTTCTACGAGCAGTACTTC CASSSESAFYEQYF NA NA TRBJ2-7 TRBV5-1
TGCAGCGTTGTCCCGGGGTCCGGGGAGCTGTTTTTT CSVVPGSGELFF NA NA TRBJ2-2 TRBV29-1
TGTGCCAGCAGTTTATCGTGGGGGGAAATCACCGGGGAGCTGTTTTTT CASSLSWGEITGELFF NA NA TRBJ2-2 TRBV27
TGCAGCGTTGAAGTAGTAGACAGGGGAGGTGAAAAACTGTTTTTT CSVEVVDRGGEKLFF NA TRBD1 TRBJ1-4 TRBV29-1
TGCGCCAGCAGCCCCTGGACTAGCGGGGGGTATAGAGATACGCAGTATTTT CASSPWTSGGYRDTQYF NA TRBD2 TRBJ2-3 TRBV4-1
TGTGCCAGCACCGACCCTTTAACAGATACGCAGTATTTT CASTDPLTDTQYF NA NA TRBJ2-3 TRBV6-5
TGTGCCAGCTCAGCCGGGACAAGCTCCTACGAGCAGTACTTC CASSAGTSSYEQYF NA NA TRBJ2-7 TRBV18
TGTGCCAGCAGCTTCCCCGGGGGGCGCGGAGCAACTAATGAAAAACTGTTTTTT CASSFPGGRGATNEKLFF NA NA TRBJ1-4 TRBV7-8
TGTGCCAGCAGCCCGCCGGGACAGGAAAACTATGGCTACACCTTC CASSPPGQENYGYTF NA TRBD1 TRBJ1-2 TRBV6-1
TGTGCCAACCCCACCGGGCGATGGCAGCCGAGCGGGGAGTATTTT CANPTGRWQPSGEYF NA TRBD2 TRBJ2-3 TRBV5-8
TGTGCCAGCAGCTTTACCCTGGACAGGGGTGACTCCGAGCAGTACTTC CASSFTLDRGDSEQYF NA TRBD1 TRBJ2-7 TRBV7-9
TGCAGCGTTGGGATCTACCAGGGCCCCCTTGAGCAGTTCTTC CSVGIYQGPLEQFF NA NA TRBJ2-1 TRBV29-1
TGCAGCGTTGACCCCCGGCTGGTAGATACGCAGTATTTT CSVDPRLVDTQYF NA NA TRBJ2-3 TRBV29-1
TGTGCCAGCAGCGCCTCAGATGTTTATGAGCAGTTCTTC CASSASDVYEQFF NA NA TRBJ2-1 TRBV9
TGTGCCAGCAGAGGACTAGCGGGCAAAAACATTCAGTACTTC CASRGLAGKNIQYF NA TRBD2 TRBJ2-4 TRBV27
TGTGCCAGCAGCCCAGTCGAGCGGGGGGACAGTGAGCAGTTCTTC CASSPVERGDSEQFF NA TRBD2 TRBJ2-1 TRBV7-9
TGTGCCAGCAGCCCCCTTTCGGTGGGCGAGCAGTACTTC CASSPLSVGEQYF NA NA TRBJ2-7 TRBV7-9
TGTGCCAGCAGTCGGGGGACCGACGAGCAGTACTTC CASSRGTDEQYF once NA TRBJ2-7 TRBV5-5